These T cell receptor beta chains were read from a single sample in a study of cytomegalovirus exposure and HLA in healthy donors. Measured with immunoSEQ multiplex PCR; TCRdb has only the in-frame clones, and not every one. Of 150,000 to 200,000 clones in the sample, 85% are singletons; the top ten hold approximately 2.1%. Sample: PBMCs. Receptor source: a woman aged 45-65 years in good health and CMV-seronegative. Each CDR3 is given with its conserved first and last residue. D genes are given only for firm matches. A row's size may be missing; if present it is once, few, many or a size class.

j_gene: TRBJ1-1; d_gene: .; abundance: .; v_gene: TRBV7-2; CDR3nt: TGTGCCAGCAGCTTAAGCCGGAACACTGAAGCTTTCTTT; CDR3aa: CASSLSRNTEAFF
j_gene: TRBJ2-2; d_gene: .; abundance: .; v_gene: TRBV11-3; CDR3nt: TGTGCCAGCAGCGCCAGGGATCCCGGGGAGCTGTTTTTT; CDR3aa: CASSARDPGELFF
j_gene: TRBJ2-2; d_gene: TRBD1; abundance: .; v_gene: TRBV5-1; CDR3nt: TGCGCCAGCAGCTTGGAGAGACAGGGATGGGATGGCGGGGAGCTGTTTTTT; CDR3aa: CASSLERQGWDGGELFF
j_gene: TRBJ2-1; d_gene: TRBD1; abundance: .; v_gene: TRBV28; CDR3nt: TGTGCCAGCACTTCACAGGGGGACAATGAGCAGTTCTTC; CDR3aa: CASTSQGDNEQFF
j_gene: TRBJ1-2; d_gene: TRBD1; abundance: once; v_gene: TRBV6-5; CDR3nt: TGTGCCAGCAGAAGCCGACAGGGGAGCGACTATGGCTACACCTTC; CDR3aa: CASRSRQGSDYGYTF
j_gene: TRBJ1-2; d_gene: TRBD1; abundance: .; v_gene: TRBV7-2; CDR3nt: TGTGCCAGCAGCGGAAGGACAGGGGGCGCGCACTATGGCTACACCTTC; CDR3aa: CASSGRTGGAHYGYTF
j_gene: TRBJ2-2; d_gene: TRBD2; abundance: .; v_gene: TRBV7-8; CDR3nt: TGTGCCAGCAGATTTCCGTCCGGGAGGCCGGGCACCGGGGAGCTGTTTTTT; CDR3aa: CASRFPSGRPGTGELFF
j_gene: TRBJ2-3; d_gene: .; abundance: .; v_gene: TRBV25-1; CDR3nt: TGTGCCAGCAGTCGGAGGAGCAGCAGGGAGGCCCGCACAGATACGCAGTATTTT; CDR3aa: CASSRRSSREARTDTQYF
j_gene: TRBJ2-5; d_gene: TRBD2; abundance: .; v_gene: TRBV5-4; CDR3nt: TGTGCCAGCAGCTTGAGTAAACTAGCGGGAGTAGGGGAGACCCAGTACTTC; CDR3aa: CASSLSKLAGVGETQYF
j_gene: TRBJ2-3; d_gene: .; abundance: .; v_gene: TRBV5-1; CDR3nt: TGCGCCAGCAGCATGCGAGATACGCAGTATTTT; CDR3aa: CASSMRDTQYF
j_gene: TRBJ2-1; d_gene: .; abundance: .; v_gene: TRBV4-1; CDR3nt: TGCGCCAGCAGCCAAGCACCCGGTTCCTACAATGAGCAGTTCTTC; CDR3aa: CASSQAPGSYNEQFF
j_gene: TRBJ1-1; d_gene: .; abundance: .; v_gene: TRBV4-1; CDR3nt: TGCGCCAGCAGCCAAGATTGGGAGCTACCCATGAACACTGAAGCTTTCTTT; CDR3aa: CASSQDWELPMNTEAFF
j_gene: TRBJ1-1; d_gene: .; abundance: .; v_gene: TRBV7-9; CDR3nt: TGTGCCAGCAGCTTAACGGGGGGGGAGAAGGCTTTCTTT; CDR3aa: CASSLTGGEKAFF
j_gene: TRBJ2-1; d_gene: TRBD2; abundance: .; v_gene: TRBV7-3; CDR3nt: TGTGCCAGCAGCTTGTTAGCGGGAGGGTCCTACAATGAGCAGTTCTTC; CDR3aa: CASSLLAGGSYNEQFF
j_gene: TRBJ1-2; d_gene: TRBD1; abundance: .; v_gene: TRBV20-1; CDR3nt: TGCAGTGCCAGGGGGAATGGCTACACCTTC; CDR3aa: CSARGNGYTF
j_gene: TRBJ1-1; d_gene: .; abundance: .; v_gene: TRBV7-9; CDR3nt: TGTGCCAGCAGCCGAGAGAGGTACGAGAATGAAGCTTTCTTT; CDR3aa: CASSRERYENEAFF
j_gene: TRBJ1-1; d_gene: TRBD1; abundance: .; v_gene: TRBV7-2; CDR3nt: TGTGCCAGCAGCCGCCCGACAGGGCCGGGCACTGAAGCTTTCTTT; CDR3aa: CASSRPTGPGTEAFF
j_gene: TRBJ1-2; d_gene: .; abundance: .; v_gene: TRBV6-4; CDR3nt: TGTGCCAGCAGTGACTCGCTCCCGGGGGGGAGCCACTATGGCTACACCTTC; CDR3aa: CASSDSLPGGSHYGYTF
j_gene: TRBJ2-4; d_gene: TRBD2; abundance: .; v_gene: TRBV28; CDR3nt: TGTGCCAGCAGACCGAGCGGGACGACCAAAAACATTCAGTACTTC; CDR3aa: CASRPSGTTKNIQYF
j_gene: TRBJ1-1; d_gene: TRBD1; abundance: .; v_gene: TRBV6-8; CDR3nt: TGTGCCAGCAGTTACTTAGTTAACAGGGGAATGAACACTGAAGCTTTCTTT; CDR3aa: CASSYLVNRGMNTEAFF
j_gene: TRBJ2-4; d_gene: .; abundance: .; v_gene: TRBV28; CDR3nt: TGTGCCAGCAACTCCCCACAGGCCGGCCAAAACATTCAGTACTTC; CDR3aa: CASNSPQAGQNIQYF
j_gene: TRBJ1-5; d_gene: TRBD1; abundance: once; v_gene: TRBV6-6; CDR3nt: TGTGCCAGCAGTTCCGCAGGGGGTGTACAGCCCCAGCATTTT; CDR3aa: CASSSAGGVQPQHF
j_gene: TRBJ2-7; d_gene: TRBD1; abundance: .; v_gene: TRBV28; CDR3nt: TGTGCCATCGGGACAGGGGGCAGGTACGAGCAGTACTTC; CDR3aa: CAIGTGGRYEQYF
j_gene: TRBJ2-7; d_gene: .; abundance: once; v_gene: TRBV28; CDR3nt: TGTGCCAGTTTTTCTTCGGGGGGCCAGACCTACGAGCAGTACTTC; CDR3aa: CASFSSGGQTYEQYF
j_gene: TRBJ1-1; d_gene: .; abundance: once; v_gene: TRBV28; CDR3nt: TGTGCCAGCAAAACACCCAGACAGCCGATTGAAGCTTTCTTT; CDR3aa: CASKTPRQPIEAFF
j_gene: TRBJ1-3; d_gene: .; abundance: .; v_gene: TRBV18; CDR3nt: TGTGCCAGCTCACCACGGGCCCCGGTTGACACCATATATTTT; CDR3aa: CASSPRAPVDTIYF
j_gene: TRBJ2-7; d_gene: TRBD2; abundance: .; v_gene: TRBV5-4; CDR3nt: TGTGCCAGCAGCTTGGACCTAGCGGGAGACGAGCAGTACTTC; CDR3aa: CASSLDLAGDEQYF
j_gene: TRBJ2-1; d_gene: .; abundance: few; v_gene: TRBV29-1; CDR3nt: TGCAGCGTATTAAACGGGAGCATCTACAATGAGCAGTTCTTC; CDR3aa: CSVLNGSIYNEQFF
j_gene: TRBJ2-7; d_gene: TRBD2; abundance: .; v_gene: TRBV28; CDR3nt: TGTGCCAGCAGTTGGGGACTAGCGGCTTCCGAGCAGTACTTC; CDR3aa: CASSWGLAASEQYF
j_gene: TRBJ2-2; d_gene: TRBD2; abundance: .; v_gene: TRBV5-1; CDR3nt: TGCGCCAGCAGCTGGATAGCGGGAGCCCCCGGGGAGCTGTTTTTT; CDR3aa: CASSWIAGAPGELFF
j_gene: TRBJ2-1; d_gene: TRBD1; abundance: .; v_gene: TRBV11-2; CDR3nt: TGTGCCAGCAGCTTAGTCGCGGACAGGGGTTACAATGAGCAGTTCTTC; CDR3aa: CASSLVADRGYNEQFF
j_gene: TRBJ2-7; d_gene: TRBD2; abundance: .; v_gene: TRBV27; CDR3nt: TGTGCCAGCAGTTCGGGACTAGCGACCTACTTC; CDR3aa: CASSSGLATYF
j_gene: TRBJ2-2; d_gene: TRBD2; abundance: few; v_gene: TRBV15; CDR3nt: TGTGCCACCAGCAGAGATTGGACTAGCGGTACCGGGGAGCTGTTTTTT; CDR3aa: CATSRDWTSGTGELFF
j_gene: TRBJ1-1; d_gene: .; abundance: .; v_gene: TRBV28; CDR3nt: TGTGCCAGCAGTTTACCACATCTCACTGAAGCTTTCTTT; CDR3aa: CASSLPHLTEAFF
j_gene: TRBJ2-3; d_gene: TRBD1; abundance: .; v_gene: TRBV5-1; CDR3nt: TGCGCCAGCAGCCTCGGGACAGTAACAGATACGCAGTATTTT; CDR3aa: CASSLGTVTDTQYF
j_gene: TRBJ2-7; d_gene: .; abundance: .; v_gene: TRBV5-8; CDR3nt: TGTGCCAGCAGCTTCGTCCCCTACGAGCAGTACTTC; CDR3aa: CASSFVPYEQYF
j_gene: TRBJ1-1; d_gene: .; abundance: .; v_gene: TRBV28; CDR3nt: TGTGCCAGCAGCCTTTACGGAAGGGGCCGTATGAACACTGAAGCTTTCTTT; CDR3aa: CASSLYGRGRMNTEAFF
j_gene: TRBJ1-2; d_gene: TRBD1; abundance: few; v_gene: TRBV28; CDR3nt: TGTGCCAGCAGTCTAGGGACAGCTAACTATGGCTACACCTTC; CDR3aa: CASSLGTANYGYTF
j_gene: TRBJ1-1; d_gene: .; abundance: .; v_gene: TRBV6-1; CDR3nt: TGTGCCACCCCGGTCATCCAGGGCACTGAAGCTTTCTTT; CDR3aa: CATPVIQGTEAFF
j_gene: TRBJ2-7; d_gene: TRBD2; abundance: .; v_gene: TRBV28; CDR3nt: TGTGCCAGCGGGGCGACTAGCGGGAGTTACGAGCAGTACTTC; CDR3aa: CASGATSGSYEQYF
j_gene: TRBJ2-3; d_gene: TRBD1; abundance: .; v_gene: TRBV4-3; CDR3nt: TGCGCCAGCAGCCAGACACAGGGGGCGAGGACAGATACGCAGTATTTT; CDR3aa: CASSQTQGARTDTQYF
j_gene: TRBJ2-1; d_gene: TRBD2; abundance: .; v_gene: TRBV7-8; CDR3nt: TGTGCCAGCAGCTTAGCGGGACTAGTGTCCTACAATGAGCAGTTCTTC; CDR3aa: CASSLAGLVSYNEQFF
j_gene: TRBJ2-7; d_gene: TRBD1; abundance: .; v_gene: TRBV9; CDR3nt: TGTGCCAGATTGACAGGGAACAGCTACGAGCAGTACTTC; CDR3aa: CARLTGNSYEQYF
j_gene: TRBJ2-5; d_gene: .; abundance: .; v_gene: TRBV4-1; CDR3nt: TGCGCCAGCAGCCAAGCGTCAGGGGACGGTCAGTTAGAGACCCAGTACTTC; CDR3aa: CASSQASGDGQLETQYF
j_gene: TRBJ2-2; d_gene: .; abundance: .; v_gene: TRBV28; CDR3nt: TGTGCCAGCAGTTTTTGGCGGGACACCGGGGAGCTGTTTTTT; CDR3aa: CASSFWRDTGELFF
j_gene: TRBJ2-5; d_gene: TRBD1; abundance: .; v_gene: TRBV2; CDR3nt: TGTGCCAGCTACGACAGGGATCCGTACCAAGAGACCCAGTACTTC; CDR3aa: CASYDRDPYQETQYF
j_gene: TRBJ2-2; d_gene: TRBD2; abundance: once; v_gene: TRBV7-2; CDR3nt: TGTGCCAGCAGCTCCCCACTAGCGAGAGGCGACACCGGGGAGCTGTTTTTT; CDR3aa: CASSSPLARGDTGELFF
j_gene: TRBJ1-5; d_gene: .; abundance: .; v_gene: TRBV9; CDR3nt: TGTGCCAGCAGCGTAGGGGGCGAAGAGGATCAGCCCCAGCATTTT; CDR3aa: CASSVGGEEDQPQHF
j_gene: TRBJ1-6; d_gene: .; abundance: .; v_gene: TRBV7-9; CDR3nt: TGTGCCAGCAGCTTAAGTGAGGTTGGAAATTCACCCCTCCACTTT; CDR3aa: CASSLSEVGNSPLHF
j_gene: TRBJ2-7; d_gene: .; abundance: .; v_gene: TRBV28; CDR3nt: TGTGCCAGCAGTCGCGGACAAATAGGAACGTCCTACGAGCAGTACTTC; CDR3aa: CASSRGQIGTSYEQYF
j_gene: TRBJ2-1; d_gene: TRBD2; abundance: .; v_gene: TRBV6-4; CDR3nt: TGTGCCAGCAGTTCAAACGGACTAGCGGGAGGGCGCTCCTACAATGAGCAGTTCTTC; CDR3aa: CASSSNGLAGGRSYNEQFF
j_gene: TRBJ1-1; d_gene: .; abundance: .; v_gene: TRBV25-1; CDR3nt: TGTGCCAGCACGTTGAACACTGAAGCTTTCTTT; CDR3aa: CASTLNTEAFF
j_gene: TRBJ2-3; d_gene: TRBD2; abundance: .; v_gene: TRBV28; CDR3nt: TGTGCCAGCAGTTTACTTCGCGGGAGGTCCGGGGATACGCAGTATTTT; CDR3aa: CASSLLRGRSGDTQYF
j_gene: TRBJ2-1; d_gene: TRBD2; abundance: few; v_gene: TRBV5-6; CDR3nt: TGTGCCAGCAGCTTCATAGCGGGTGGCTCCTACAATGAGCAGTTCTTC; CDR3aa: CASSFIAGGSYNEQFF